Below, 22 T cell receptor beta chains from the same sample are listed, as sequenced in a study of blood T cell repertoires in COVID-19. The method was immunoSEQ multiplex PCR; TCRdb's version includes in-frame clones alone and lacks a portion of them. Among roughly 400,000 clones listed, around 90% were seen once. Sequencing used PBMCs or T cells enriched from blood (not recorded which). Every receptor here comes from a woman aged 35 to 49 with acute COVID-19.

The V and J genes are TRBV4-2 and TRBJ1-3; the D is unclear. This CDR3 contains 16 residues. Per the germline V gene, CDR1 is LGHNA and CDR2 is YNFKEQ. Deletions cut 0 bases from V and 1 base from J, with 10 bases between. CDR3 protein: CASSQDPGVSGNTIYF. The DNA of the CDR3 is TGTGCCAGCAGCCAAGATCCGGGTGTTTCTGGAAACACCATATATTTT.

The J gene is TRBJ2-3, the V gene TRBV14; D perhaps matches TRBD2 (5 bases). Trimming took off 3 bases at V and 6 bases at J, with 10 bases between the two ends. The CDR3 totals 13 residues. Looked up from germline, CDR1 is SGHDN and CDR2 is FVKESK. DNA for the CDR3: TGTGCCAGCAGCCATGCGGGCGGGGATACGCAGTATTTT. Translated, it gives CASSHAGGDTQYF.

The chain joins TRBV10-3 to TRBJ1-1, with a tentative D call TRBD1 (5 bases). Trimming took 10 bases from V and 5 from J, leaving 17 bases between them. The CDR3 has 13 residues. Germline CDR1 reads ENHRY; CDR2 reads SYGVKD. CDR3 loop: CATDQGGATEAFF. In DNA, the CDR3 is TGTGCCACGGACCAGGGTGGTGCGACTGAAGCTTTCTTT.

The chain recombines TRBV3-1 (or the pseudogene TRBV3-2) with TRBJ1-2; D remains ambiguous. The CDR3 totals 14 residues. V was pared by 0 bases and J by 8 bases, with 13 bases between. Per the germline V gene, CDR1 is LGHDT and CDR2 is YNNKEL (reference sequence). Here the CDR3 reads CASSQDPGARGYTF. CDR3 nucleotides: TGTGCCAGCAGCCAAGATCCTGGAGCTAGGGGCTACACCTTC.

This clone was counted only a few times. The DNA of the CDR3 is TGCGCCAGCAGCTTGCGGGGGTTGCCCCAAGAGACCCAGTACTTC. Amino acids: CASSLRGLPQETQYF. The V and J genes are TRBV5-1 and TRBJ2-5; D may be TRBD2 (6 bases). The V gene's germline CDR1 is SGHRS and CDR2 YFSETQ. V lost 1 base and J 1 base, leaving 11 bases between the germline ends. The CDR3 runs 15 residues.

The genes are TRBV7-9 and TRBJ1-2; perhaps TRBD1 as D (5 bases). The CDR3 is 16 residues long. Germline V CDR1 and CDR2: SEHNR, FQNEAQ (reference sequence). The germline V and J ends were trimmed by 5 bases and 2 bases, with 18 bases remaining between them. The CDR3 loop is CASSTRAGEKNYGYTF. CDR3 DNA sequence: TGTGCCAGCAGCACCCGGGCGGGGGAAAAAAACTATGGCTACACCTTC.

This chain links TRBV15 with TRBJ2-7, with 12 bases fitting TRBD1. Germline V gene data show CDR1 as LNHNV and CDR2 as YYDKDF (reference sequence). The junction had 12 bases not matched to a gene; V was cut back by 1 base and J by 5 bases. This CDR3 has 18 residues. The CDR3 DNA reads TGTGCCACCAGCAGAGTAAAGAATAGGGGACAGGGGGCCGACGAGCAGTACTTC. Its protein product is CATSRVKNRGQGADEQYF.

The chain joins TRBV5-4 to TRBJ2-2, with 11 positions matching TRBD1. Germline loops: CDR1 SGHNT, CDR2 YYREEE (reference sequence). Trimming at V came to 4 bases and at J to 5 bases, leaving 4 bases not matched to a gene. The CDR3 spans 15 residues. The CDR3 is CASSLDRGPTGELFF. CDR3 bases: TGTGCCAGCAGCCTGGACAGGGGGCCGACCGGGGAGCTGTTTTTT. Complete variable domain (other parts from reference TRBV5-4 and TRBJ2-2): ETGVTQSPTHLIKTRGQQVTLRCSSQSGHNTVSWYQQALGQGPQFIFQYYREEENGRGNFPPRFSGLQFPNYSSELNVNALELDDSALYLCASSLDRGPTGELFFGEGSRLTVL.

This sequence joins TRBV5-1 and TRBJ1-1, with D possibly TRBD1 on 5 matching bases. The V end was cut by 4 bases, the J end by 6 bases, with 16 bases between. Germline lookup yields CDR1 SGHRS and CDR2 YFSETQ. The CDR3 loop spans 14 amino acids. CDR3 amino acids: CASSQRDSGAEAFF. In DNA form, the CDR3 reads TGCGCCAGCAGCCAAAGGGACTCAGGCGCTGAAGCTTTCTTT.

This chain uses TRBV25-1 with TRBJ2-2; 7 positions match TRBD1. The CDR3 has 17 residues. The germline gives CDR1 MGHDK, CDR2 SYGVNS. The V segment lost 5 bases and the J segment 6 bases; nucleotides outside the gene matches: 15. The CDR3, as DNA: TGTGCCAGCAGTTACCCCCGACAGGGAGTAGGTGCCGGGGAGCTGTTTTTT. Residues: CASSYPRQGVGAGELFF. Variable domain in full (rest from reference TRBV25-1 and TRBJ2-2): EADIYQTPRYLVIGTGKKITLECSQTMGHDKMYWYQQDPGMELHLIHYSYGVNSTEKGDLSSESTVSRIRTEHFPLTLESARPSHTSQYLCASSYPRQGVGAGELFFGEGSRLTVL.

This clone appeared a single time. This chain links TRBV30 with TRBJ1-6; D call uncertain. The CDR3 contains 14 residues. V dropped 1 base and J dropped 4 bases, with 8 bases sitting between them. Germline V gene lookup returns CDR1 GTSNPN and CDR2 SVGIG (reference sequence). CDR3 amino acids: CAWSGAQYNSPLHF. CDR3 coding DNA: TGTGCCTGGAGTGGGGCACAGTATAATTCACCCCTCCACTTT.

This chain connects TRBV9 to TRBJ1-1, with D possibly TRBD1 on 5 matching bases. V lost 0 bases, J lost 9 bases, and 18 bases lay in between. Germline loops: CDR1 SGDLS, CDR2 YYNGEE. The CDR3 covers 15 residues. The CDR3 sequence: CASSVAGRREDKAFF. The CDR3 DNA follows: TGTGCCAGCAGCGTAGCGGGGAGGCGGGAGGACAAAGCTTTCTTT.

The chain couples TRBV3-1 (or the pseudogene TRBV3-2) to TRBJ1-2, with D possibly being TRBD1 (5 bases). The germline V and J ends were trimmed by 1 base and 1 base, with 13 bases remaining between them. Germline V gene data show CDR1 as LGHDT and CDR2 as YNNKEL (reference sequence). This CDR3 is 16 amino acids long. The CDR3 is CASSQASQGINYGYTF. DNA for the CDR3: TGTGCCAGCAGCCAAGCGTCCCAGGGTATTAACTATGGCTACACCTTC.

The genes are TRBV3-1 (or the pseudogene TRBV3-2) and TRBJ2-3; 9 bases line up with TRBD2. CDR3 size: 17 residues. Germline assignment: CDR1 LGHDT and CDR2 YNNKEL (reference sequence). J lost 6 bases, V lost 0 bases, and 10 bases had no gene match. The CDR3 reads CASSQDWGGGALDTQYF. CDR3 bases: TGTGCCAGCAGCCAAGATTGGGGCGGGGGGGCATTGGATACGCAGTATTTT.

The chain is built from TRBV10-3 and TRBJ2-2, with D perhaps TRBD1 (5 bases). Germline V gene data show CDR1 as ENHRY and CDR2 as SYGVKD. V lost 2 bases, J lost 4 bases, and 8 bases lay in between. This CDR3 spans 14 amino acids. CDR3 in amino acids: CAISEGASTGELFF. The CDR3 nucleotides are TGTGCCATCAGTGAGGGGGCGAGCACCGGGGAGCTGTTTTTT.

The V call is TRBV19, the J call TRBJ1-5, with TRBD1 matching over 7 bases. This CDR3 region has 14 residues. Unmatched junction bases numbered 4, after V lost 4 bases and J lost 4 bases. The V gene's germline CDR1 is LNHDA and CDR2 SQIVND (reference sequence). DNA for the CDR3: TGTGCCAGTAGTACGGGACAGATAAATCAGCCCCAGCATTTT. Its protein product is CASSTGQINQPQHF.

The chain employs TRBV11-2 and TRBJ2-7; no clear D. Trimming pared 7 bases from V and 5 bases from J, leaving 9 bases between. CDR3 length: 11 residues. The V gene's germline CDR1 is SGHAT and CDR2 FQNNGV. As DNA, the CDR3 is TGTGCCAGCACCGACACGGACGAGCAGTACTTC. Its protein is CASTDTDEQYF. Full variable domain (rest looked up from reference TRBV11-2 and TRBJ2-7): EAGVAQSPRYKIIEKRQSVAFWCNPISGHATLYWYQQILGQGPKLLIQFQNNGVVDDSQLPKDRFSAERLKGVDSTLKIQPAKLEDSAVYLCASTDTDEQYFGPGTRLTVT.

V is TRBV19 and J is TRBJ1-3, with 7 bases that match TRBD1. The CDR3 runs 16 residues. The V and J ends lost 2 bases and 0 bases, in that order; junction bases with no gene match: 4. The germline CDR1 and CDR2 sequences are LNHDA and SQIVND (reference sequence). The CDR3 DNA follows: TGTGCCAGTAGTATACAGGGACAGTTCTCTGGAAACACCATATATTTT. Its translation is CASSIQGQFSGNTIYF.

The chain is built from TRBV11-3 and TRBJ2-5, with 7 positions matching TRBD2. The germline V gene has CDR1 SGHNT and CDR2 YENEEA. The CDR3 loop spans 13 amino acids. V dropped 2 bases and J dropped 3; count of bases not matched to a gene: 0. DNA for the CDR3: TGTGCCAGCAGCTTAAGCGGGGAAGAGACCCAGTACTTC. Amino acid sequence: CASSLSGEETQYF.

The chain joins TRBV3-1 (or the pseudogene TRBV3-2) to TRBJ1-6, with D unresolved. CDR1 LGHDT and CDR2 YNNKEL come from the germline V gene (reference sequence). Trimming removed 6 bases from V and 7 bases from J, with 10 bases in between. The CDR3 spans 13 residues. The CDR3, as DNA: TGTGCCAGCAGGAATGTGGGCAATTCACCCCTCCACTTT. Its translation: CASRNVGNSPLHF.

This chain uses TRBV2 with TRBJ1-1, with TRBD1 as a possible D gene (6 bases). The V gene lost 1 base and the J gene lost 5 bases, with 17 bases spanning the gap. The germline V gene has CDR1 SNHLY and CDR2 FYNNEI. This CDR3 has 16 amino acids. DNA for the CDR3: TGTGCCAGCAGTGAAGTACCTTTCGGGACAAGTACTGAAGCTTTCTTT. This encodes CASSEVPFGTSTEAFF. Based on the CDR3 plus reference TRBV2 and TRBJ1-1, the full variable domain is EPEVTQTPSHQVTQMGQEVILRCVPISNHLYFYWYRQILGQKVEFLVSFYNNEISEKSEIFDDQFSVERPDGSNFTLKIRSTKLEDSAMYFCASSEVPFGTSTEAFFGQGTRLTVV.

The V call is TRBV12-3 or TRBV12-4, the J call TRBJ1-2; no firm D call. Trimming stripped 6 bases from V and 5 bases from J, with 10 bases between. This CDR3 comprises 12 residues. CDR3 in amino acids: CASSLRSYGYTF. CDR3 coding DNA: TGTGCCAGCAGCCTCCGTTCTTATGGCTACACCTTC.